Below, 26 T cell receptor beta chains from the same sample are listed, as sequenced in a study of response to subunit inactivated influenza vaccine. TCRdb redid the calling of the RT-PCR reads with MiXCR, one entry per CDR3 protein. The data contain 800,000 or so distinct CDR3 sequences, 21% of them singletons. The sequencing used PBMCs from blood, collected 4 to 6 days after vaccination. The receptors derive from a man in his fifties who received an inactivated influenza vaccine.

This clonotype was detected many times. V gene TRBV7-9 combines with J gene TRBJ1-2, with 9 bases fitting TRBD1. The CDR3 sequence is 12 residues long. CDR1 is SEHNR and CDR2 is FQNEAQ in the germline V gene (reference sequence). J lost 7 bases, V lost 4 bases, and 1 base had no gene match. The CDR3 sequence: CASSWDRAGYTF. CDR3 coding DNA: TGTGCCAGCAGCTGGGACAGGGCTGGCTACACCTTC.

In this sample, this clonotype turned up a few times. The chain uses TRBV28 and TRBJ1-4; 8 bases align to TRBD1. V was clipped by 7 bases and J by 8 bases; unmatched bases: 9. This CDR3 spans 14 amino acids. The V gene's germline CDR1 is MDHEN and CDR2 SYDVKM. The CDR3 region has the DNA TGTGCCAGCATCAAAGACAGGGGCGAGGAAAAACTGTTTTTT. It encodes CASIKDRGEEKLFF.

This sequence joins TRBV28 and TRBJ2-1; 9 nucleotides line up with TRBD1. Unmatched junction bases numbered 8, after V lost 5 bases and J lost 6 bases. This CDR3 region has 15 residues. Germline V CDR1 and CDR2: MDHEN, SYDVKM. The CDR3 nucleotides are TGTGCCAGCAGTAATCCGGGACAGGGCGGCAATGAGCAGTTCTTC. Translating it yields CASSNPGQGGNEQFF.

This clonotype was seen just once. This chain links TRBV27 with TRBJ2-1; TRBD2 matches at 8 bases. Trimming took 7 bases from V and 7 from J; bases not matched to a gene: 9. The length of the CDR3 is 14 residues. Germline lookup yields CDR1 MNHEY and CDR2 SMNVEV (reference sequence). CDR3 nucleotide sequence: TGTGCCAGCAAGGTGACGGGGGGGGTAAATGAGCAGTTCTTC. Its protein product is CASKVTGGVNEQFF.

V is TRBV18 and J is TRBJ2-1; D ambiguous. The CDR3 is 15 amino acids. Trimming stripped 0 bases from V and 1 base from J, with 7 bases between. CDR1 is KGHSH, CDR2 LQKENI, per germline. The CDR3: CASSPPWGSYNEQFF. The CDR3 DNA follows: TGTGCCAGCTCACCACCATGGGGATCCTACAATGAGCAGTTCTTC.

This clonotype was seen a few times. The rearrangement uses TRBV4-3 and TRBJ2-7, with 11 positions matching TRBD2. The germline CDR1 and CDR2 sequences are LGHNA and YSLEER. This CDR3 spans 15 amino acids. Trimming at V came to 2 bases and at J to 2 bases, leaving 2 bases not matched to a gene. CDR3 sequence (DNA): TGCGCCAGCAGCCAAAGACTAGCGGGAACCTACGAGCAGTACTTC. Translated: CASSQRLAGTYEQYF.

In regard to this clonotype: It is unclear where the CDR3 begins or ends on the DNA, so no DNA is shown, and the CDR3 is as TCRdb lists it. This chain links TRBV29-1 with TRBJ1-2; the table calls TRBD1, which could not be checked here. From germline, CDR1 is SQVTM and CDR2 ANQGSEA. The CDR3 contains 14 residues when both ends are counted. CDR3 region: CSVDSSGQNYGYTF.

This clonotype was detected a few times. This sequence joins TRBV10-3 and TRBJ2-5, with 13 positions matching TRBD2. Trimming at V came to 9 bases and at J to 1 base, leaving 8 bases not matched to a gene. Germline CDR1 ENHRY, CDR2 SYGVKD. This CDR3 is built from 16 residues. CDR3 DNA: TGTGCCATACGACCGGGACTAGCGGGGACCCAAGAGACCCAGTACTTC. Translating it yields CAIRPGLAGTQETQYF.

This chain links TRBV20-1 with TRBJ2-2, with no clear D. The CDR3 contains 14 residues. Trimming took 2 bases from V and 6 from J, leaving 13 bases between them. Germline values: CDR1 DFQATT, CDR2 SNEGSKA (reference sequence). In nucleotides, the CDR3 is TGCAGTGCTAGACGGTCCCAAGGCGCCGGGGAGCTGTTTTTT. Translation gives CSARRSQGAGELFF.

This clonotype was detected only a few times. The chain's CDR3 is CSGDQLAGEGDTQYF. CDR3 nucleotides: TGCAGCGGGGACCAACTAGCGGGGGAAGGAGATACGCAGTATTTT. The J gene is TRBJ2-3, the V gene TRBV29-1; 11 nucleotides line up with TRBD2. V lost 7 bases, J lost 5 bases, and 11 bases stayed unmatched. The length of the CDR3 is 15 residues. The V gene's germline CDR1 is SQVTM and CDR2 ANQGSEA.

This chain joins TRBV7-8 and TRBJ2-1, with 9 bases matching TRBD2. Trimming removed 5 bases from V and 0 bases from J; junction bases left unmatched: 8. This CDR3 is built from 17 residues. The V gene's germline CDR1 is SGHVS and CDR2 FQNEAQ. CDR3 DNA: TGTGCCAGCAGCCCCGGGACTAGCAGGGGCTCCTACAATGAGCAGTTCTTC. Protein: CASSPGTSRGSYNEQFF.

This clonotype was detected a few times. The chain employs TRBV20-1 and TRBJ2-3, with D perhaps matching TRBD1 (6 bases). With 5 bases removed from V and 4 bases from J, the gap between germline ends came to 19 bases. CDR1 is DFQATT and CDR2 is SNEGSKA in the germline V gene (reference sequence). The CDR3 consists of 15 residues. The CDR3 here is CSARKAGARADTQYF. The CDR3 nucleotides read TGCAGTGCTCGGAAGGCAGGGGCTAGGGCAGATACGCAGTATTTT.

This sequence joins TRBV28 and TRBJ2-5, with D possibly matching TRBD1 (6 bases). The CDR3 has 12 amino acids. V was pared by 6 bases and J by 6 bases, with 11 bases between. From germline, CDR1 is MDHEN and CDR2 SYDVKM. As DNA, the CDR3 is TGTGCCAGCAGGAGACAGGCGCAGACCCAGTACTTC. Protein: CASRRQAQTQYF.

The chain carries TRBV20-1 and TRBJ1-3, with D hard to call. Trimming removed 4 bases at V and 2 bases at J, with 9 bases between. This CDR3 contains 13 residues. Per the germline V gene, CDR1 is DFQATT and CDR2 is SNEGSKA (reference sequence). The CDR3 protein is CSATEGTGNTIYF. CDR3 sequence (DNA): TGCAGTGCTACCGAGGGTACTGGAAACACCATATATTTT.

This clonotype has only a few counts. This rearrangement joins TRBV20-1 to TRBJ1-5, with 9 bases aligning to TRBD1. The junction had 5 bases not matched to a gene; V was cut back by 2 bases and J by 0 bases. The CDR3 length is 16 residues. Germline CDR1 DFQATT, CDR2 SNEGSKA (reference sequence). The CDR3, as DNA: TGCAGTGCTAGACCGGGACAGGGTTATAGCAATCAGCCCCAGCATTTT. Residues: CSARPGQGYSNQPQHF.

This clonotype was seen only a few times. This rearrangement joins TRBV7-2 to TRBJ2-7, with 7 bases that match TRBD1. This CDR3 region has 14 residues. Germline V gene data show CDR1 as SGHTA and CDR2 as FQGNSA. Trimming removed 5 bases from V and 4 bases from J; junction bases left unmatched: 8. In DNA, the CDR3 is TGTGCCAGCAGCATCAGACAGGGACCATACGAGCAGTACTTC. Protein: CASSIRQGPYEQYF.

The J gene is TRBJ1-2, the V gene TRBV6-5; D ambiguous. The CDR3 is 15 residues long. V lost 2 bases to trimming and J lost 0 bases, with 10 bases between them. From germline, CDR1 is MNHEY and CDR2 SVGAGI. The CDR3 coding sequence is TGTGCCAGCAGTTACACCGGTTTATCTAACTATGGCTACACCTTC. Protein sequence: CASSYTGLSNYGYTF.

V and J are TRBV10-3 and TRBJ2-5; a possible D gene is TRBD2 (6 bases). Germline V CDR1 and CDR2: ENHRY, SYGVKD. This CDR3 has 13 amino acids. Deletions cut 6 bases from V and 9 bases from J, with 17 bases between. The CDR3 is CAIRREVGDSQYF. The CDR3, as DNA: TGTGCCATCAGGCGGGAAGTAGGGGACTCCCAGTACTTC.

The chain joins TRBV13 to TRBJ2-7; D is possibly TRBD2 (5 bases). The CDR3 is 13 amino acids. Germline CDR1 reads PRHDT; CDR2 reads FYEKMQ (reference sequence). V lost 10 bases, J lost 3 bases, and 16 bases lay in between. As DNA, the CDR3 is TGTGCCATGGGCCCCGGACTGGTCTACGAGCAGTACTTC. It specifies CAMGPGLVYEQYF. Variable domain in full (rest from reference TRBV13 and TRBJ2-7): AAGVIQSPRHLIKEKRETATLKCYPIPRHDTVYWYQQGPGQDPQFLISFYEKMQSDKGSIPDRFSAQQFSDYHSELNMSSLELGDSALYFCAMGPGLVYEQYFGPGTRLTVT.

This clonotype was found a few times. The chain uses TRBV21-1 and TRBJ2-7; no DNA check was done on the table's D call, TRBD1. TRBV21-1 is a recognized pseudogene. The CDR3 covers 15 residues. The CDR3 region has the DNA TGTGCCAGCAGCAAAAGAGGGTTCCCCCCCTACGAGCAGTACTTC. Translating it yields CASSKRGFPPYEQYF.

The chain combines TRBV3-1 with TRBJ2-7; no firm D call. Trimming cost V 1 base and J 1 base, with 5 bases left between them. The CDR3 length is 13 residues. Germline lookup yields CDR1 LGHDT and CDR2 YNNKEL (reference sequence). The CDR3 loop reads CASSQGWSYEQYF. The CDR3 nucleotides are TGTGCCAGCAGCCAAGGTTGGTCCTACGAGCAGTACTTC.

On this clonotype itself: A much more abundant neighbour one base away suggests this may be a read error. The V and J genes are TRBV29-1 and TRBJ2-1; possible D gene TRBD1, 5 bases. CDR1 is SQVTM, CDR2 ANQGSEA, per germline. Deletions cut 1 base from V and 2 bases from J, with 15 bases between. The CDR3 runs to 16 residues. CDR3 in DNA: TGCAGCGTTGAAGCCGGCCAGTCAGGGCCCTACAATGAGCAGTTCTTC. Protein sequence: CSVEAGQSGPYNEQFF.

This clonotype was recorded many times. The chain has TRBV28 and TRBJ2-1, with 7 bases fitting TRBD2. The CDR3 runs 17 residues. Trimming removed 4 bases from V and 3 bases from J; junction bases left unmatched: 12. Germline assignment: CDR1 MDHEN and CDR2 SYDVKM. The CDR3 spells CASSWWGGRNLYNEQFF. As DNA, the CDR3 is TGTGCCAGCAGTTGGTGGGGAGGGCGAAATCTCTACAATGAGCAGTTCTTC.

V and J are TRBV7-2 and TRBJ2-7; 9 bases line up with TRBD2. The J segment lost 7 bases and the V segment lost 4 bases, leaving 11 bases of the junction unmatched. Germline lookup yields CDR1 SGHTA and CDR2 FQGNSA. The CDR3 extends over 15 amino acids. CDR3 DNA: TGTGCCAGCAGCTCCCGAGGGACTAGCCCCTTGGAGCAGTACTTC. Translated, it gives CASSSRGTSPLEQYF.

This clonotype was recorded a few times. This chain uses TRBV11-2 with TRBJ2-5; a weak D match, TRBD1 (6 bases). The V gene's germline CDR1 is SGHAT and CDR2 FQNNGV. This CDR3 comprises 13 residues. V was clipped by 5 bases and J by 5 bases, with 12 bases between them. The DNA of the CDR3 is TGTGCCAGCAGCGTACAGGGTTTGGAGACCCAGTACTTC. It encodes CASSVQGLETQYF.

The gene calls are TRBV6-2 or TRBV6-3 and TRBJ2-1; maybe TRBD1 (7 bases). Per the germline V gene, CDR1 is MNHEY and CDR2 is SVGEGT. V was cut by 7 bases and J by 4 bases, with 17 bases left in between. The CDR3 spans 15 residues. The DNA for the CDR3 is TGTGCCAGCACTTCAGACAGGGAGGTTTACAATGAGCAGTTCTTC. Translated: CASTSDREVYNEQFF.